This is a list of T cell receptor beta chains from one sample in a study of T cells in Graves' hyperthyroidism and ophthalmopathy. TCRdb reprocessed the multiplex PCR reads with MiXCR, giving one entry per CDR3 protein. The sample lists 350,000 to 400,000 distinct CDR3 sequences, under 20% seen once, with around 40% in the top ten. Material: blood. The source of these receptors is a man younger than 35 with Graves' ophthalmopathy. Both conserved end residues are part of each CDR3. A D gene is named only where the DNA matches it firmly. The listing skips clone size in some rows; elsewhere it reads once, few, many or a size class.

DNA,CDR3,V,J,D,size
TGCGCCAGCAGCTCGGGACAGGGGCTTCACACTGAAGCTTTCTTT,CASSSGQGLHTEAFF,TRBV5-1,TRBJ1-1,TRBD1,many
TGTGCCAGCTCACCATCTAGCGGTTCCTACTCCTACAATGAGCAGTTCTTC,CASSPSSGSYSYNEQFF,TRBV18,TRBJ2-1,TRBD2,few
TGCGCCAGCAGTGAATTGGGAGAGCAGTACTTC,CASSELGEQYF,TRBV10-2,TRBJ2-7,-,-
TGCGCCAGCAGCTACGACAATCAGCCCCAGCATTTT,CASSYDNQPQHF,TRBV5-1,TRBJ1-5,-,-
TGTGCCAGCAGTTACTCCGACAGGGGACGCTATAGCAATCAGCCCCAGCATTTT,CASSYSDRGRYSNQPQHF,TRBV6-1,TRBJ1-5,TRBD1,-
TGCAGTGCTCCTAGGATAGGGGGGTACGAGCAGTACTTC,CSAPRIGGYEQYF,TRBV20-1,TRBJ2-7,-,many
TGCGCCAGCAGCCAAGTACCGGGGACGGACTACGAGCAGTACTTC,CASSQVPGTDYEQYF,TRBV4-1,TRBJ2-7,-,many
TGTGCCAGCAGTTCCGAGCGGGGGGGTTACAATGAGCAGTTCTTC,CASSSERGGYNEQFF,TRBV7-3,TRBJ2-1,TRBD2,many
TGCAGTGCTAGCCCTATTTCGGGACAGGGGGCTAACTATGGCTACACCTTC,CSASPISGQGANYGYTF,TRBV20-1,TRBJ1-2,TRBD1,many
TGTGCCAGCAGTTTTGGGGTAGGGGCTAACTATGGCTACACCTTC,CASSFGVGANYGYTF,TRBV12-3/TRBV12-4,TRBJ1-2,-,many
TGTGCCAGCAGTTTGGGGGGGGTTTGGCAGCCCCAGCATTTT,CASSLGGVWQPQHF,TRBV28,TRBJ1-5,-,few
TGTGCCAGCAGCTTGGAGTCCGGGGCGAACACTGAAGCTTTCTTT,CASSLESGANTEAFF,TRBV7-9,TRBJ1-1,-,many
TGTGCCAGCAGCTTAGTTGTTCGGCGGGAAAAACTGTTTTTT,CASSLVVRREKLFF,TRBV11-2,TRBJ1-4,-,many
TGTGCCACCAGTGATGGGACAGGGAGTGAAAAACTGTTTTTT,CATSDGTGSEKLFF,TRBV24-1,TRBJ1-4,TRBD1,few
TGTGCCAGCAGCTTGGAACAGCCCGTGGTTAGCACAGATACGCAGTATTTT,CASSLEQPVVSTDTQYF,TRBV5-5,TRBJ2-3,-,many
TGTGCCATCAGTGGCCGGTGGGGGAGCGACTATGGCTACACCTTC,CAISGRWGSDYGYTF,TRBV10-3,TRBJ1-2,-,-
TGCGCCAGCAGCCATGCGGGGGGGAATGAGCAGTTCTTC,CASSHAGGNEQFF,TRBV4-1,TRBJ2-1,TRBD2,-
TGTGCCATCTTTGCCCGGGACACAAAAGACAATGAGCAGTTCTTC,CAIFARDTKDNEQFF,TRBV2,TRBJ2-1,-,few
TGTGCCAGCTCACCACAAGACTATGGTCATTCACCCCTCCACTTT,CASSPQDYGHSPLHF,TRBV18,TRBJ1-6,-,-
TGTGCCAGCAGCCCCGAGATATCCGACAGGGGGCCAACTGAAGCTTTCTTT,CASSPEISDRGPTEAFF,TRBV3-1,TRBJ1-1,TRBD1,many
TGTGCCTCCTTGGCAAACACCGGGGAGCTGTTTTTT,CASLANTGELFF,TRBV12-5,TRBJ2-2,-,many
TGTGCCAGCAGCTTAGATTTTGTCCCGGGACAGGGGCTCGAGGCCAAAAACATTCAGTACTTC,CASSLDFVPGQGLEAKNIQYF,TRBV11-3,TRBJ2-4,TRBD1,many
TGTGCCAGCAGCCAACGTACGGGGAGGCTAGCCAAAAACATTCAGTACTTC,CASSQRTGRLAKNIQYF,TRBV3-1,TRBJ2-4,-,many
TGTGCCAGCAGCTTCCTGCAGGGTCTGACTAATGAAAAACTGTTTTTT,CASSFLQGLTNEKLFF,TRBV7-2,TRBJ1-4,-,few
TGTGCCAGCAGCCCGCGACTAGCGGGGCTAAATGAAGAGACCCAGTACTTC,CASSPRLAGLNEETQYF,TRBV5-6,TRBJ2-5,TRBD2,few
TGTGCCAGCAGCTTAGCGTCGAGCAGCTATGGCTACACCTTC,CASSLASSSYGYTF,TRBV7-9,TRBJ1-2,-,many
TGTGCCAGCAGCTCTCAGACAACGAACACTGAAGCTTTCTTT,CASSSQTTNTEAFF,TRBV11-2,TRBJ1-1,-,-
TGCAGTGCCCCGCCTTCTACAAACCAAGAGACCCAGTACTTC,CSAPPSTNQETQYF,TRBV20-1,TRBJ2-5,-,few
TGTGCCAGCAGCCGCCAGGGGCCTGAAGCTTTCTTT,CASSRQGPEAFF,TRBV6-1,TRBJ1-1,-,few
TGTGCCAGCAGCTTCAACGAACCGACAGGGAGGTGTGCAACTAATGAAAAACTGTTTTTT,CASSFNEPTGRCATNEKLFF,TRBV7-3,TRBJ1-4,TRBD1,few